The rows below give T cell receptor beta chains drawn from one sample of a study of blood T cell repertoires in COVID-19. Measured with immunoSEQ multiplex PCR; TCRdb has only the in-frame clones, and not every one. The table includes roughly 170,000 clones, about three quarters detected once. Input material: peripheral blood. Receptor source: a woman in her seventies with acute or convalescent COVID-19. The CDR3 runs from the conserved cysteine through the conserved F or W. Fields, in order: D gene, CDR3 length, V gene, clone size, J gene, CDR3 protein, CDR3 DNA. D genes are given only for firm matches. Part of the rows lack a size; the others show once, few, many or a class for expanded clones.

.	14	TRBV7-2	.	TRBJ2-5	CASSLVAGSETQYF	TGTGCCAGCAGCTTAGTAGCAGGGTCAGAGACCCAGTACTTC
.	14	TRBV5-5	.	TRBJ1-4	CASSFRQTNEKLFF	TGTGCCAGCAGCTTTAGACAGACTAATGAAAAACTGTTTTTT
TRBD2	15	TRBV6-5	.	TRBJ2-5	CASSGLAGIQETQYF	TGTGCCAGCAGCGGACTAGCGGGGATACAAGAGACCCAGTACTTC
.	14	TRBV25-1	few	TRBJ2-1	CASSEATDSNEQFF	TGTGCCAGCAGTGAAGCTACGGACAGCAATGAGCAGTTCTTC
TRBD2	15	TRBV20-1	.	TRBJ2-2	CSASRVAGGTGELFF	TGCAGTGCTAGTCGGGTAGCGGGAGGCACCGGGGAGCTGTTTTTT
.	16	TRBV27	.	TRBJ2-6	CASSLSTGFGANVLTF	TGTGCCAGCAGTTTGAGTACCGGGTTCGGGGCCAACGTCCTGACTTTC
.	13	TRBV3-1/TRBV3-2	once	TRBJ1-2	CASSQGQGYGYTF	TGTGCCAGCAGCCAAGGGCAGGGATATGGCTACACCTTC
TRBD2	15	TRBV5-1	.	TRBJ2-2	CASSRTSGGTGELFF	TGCGCCAGCAGCCGCACTAGCGGAGGAACCGGGGAGCTGTTTTTT
TRBD1	15	TRBV18	.	TRBJ1-2	CASSPGQGANYGYTF	TGTGCCAGCTCACCCGGACAGGGAGCTAACTATGGCTACACCTTC
TRBD1	15	TRBV19	.	TRBJ1-2	CASRSPVPGTGDYTF	TGTGCCAGTAGGAGCCCCGTTCCCGGGACAGGGGACTACACCTTC